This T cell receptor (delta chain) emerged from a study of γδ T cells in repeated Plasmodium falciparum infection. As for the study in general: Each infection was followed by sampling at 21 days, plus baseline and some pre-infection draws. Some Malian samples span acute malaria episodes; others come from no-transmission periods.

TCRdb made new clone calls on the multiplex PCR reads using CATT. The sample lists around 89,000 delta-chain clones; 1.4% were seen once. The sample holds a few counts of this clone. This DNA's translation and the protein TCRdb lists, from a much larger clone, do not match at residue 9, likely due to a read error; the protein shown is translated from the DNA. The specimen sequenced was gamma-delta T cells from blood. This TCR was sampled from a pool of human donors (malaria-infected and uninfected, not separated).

The CDR3 sequence: CALGELGEPHKLGDITDKLIF. In nucleotides, the CDR3 is TGTGCTCTTGGGGAACTAGGAGAACCCCATAAACTGGGGGATATCACCGATAAACTCATCTTT. The rearrangement links TRDV1 to TRDJ1; 11 bases are a match to TRDD3. TCRdb offers no J gene call, so here the DNA was matched to germline to obtain one. This CDR3 spans 21 amino acids. J was trimmed by 1 base and V by 0 bases; bases with no gene match: 16. CDR1 is TSWWSYY, CDR2 QGS, per germline.